This record covers a single T cell receptor (beta chain). Antigen: not known. Library input was about 2 micrograms of DNA from cryopreserved PBMCs. Produced via immunoSEQ multiplex PCR; TCRdb's table is partial and in-frame only. The repertoire holds roughly 180,000 clones, about 80% seen once, with about 4.5% in the top ten. The data are from a study of cytotoxic CD8 clonotypes in ibrutinib-treated CLL. Study-level information: Among the patients, ten to eleven presented as relapsed/refractory and about 15 as treatment-naive; some 17 showed unmutated IGHV.

CDR1 and CDR2 (germline): SGHTA, FQGNSA. This CDR3 has 15 residues. J was trimmed by 4 bases and V by 4 bases; bases with no gene match: 8. Whole-study findings and limits: Public clonotypes occurred uncommonly; on treatment, they contracted or remained stable. Ibrutinib response saw clonality rise, and progression saw it return toward baseline.

J is TRBJ1-1 and V is TRBV7-2, with 8 bases aligning to TRBD1. Sequencing was performed on PBMCs, taken after 24 months of ibrutinib treatment. The TCR comes from a human donor with chronic lymphocytic leukemia. This CDR3 reads CASSYRQGRGTEAFF. The CDR3 nucleotides are TGTGCCAGCAGCTACCGACAGGGGAGGGGCACTGAAGCTTTCTTT.